Listed below are T cell receptor beta chains from one sample, sequenced in a study of shared clonotypes between healthy human individuals. Here immunoSEQ multiplex PCR was the method, and the copy in TCRdb shows in-frame clones only, minus some. The sample holds 450,000 to 500,000 clones, around 79% seen once. The sequenced material came from PBMCs. Receptors were obtained from a woman aged 40 to 50 in good health. Some clones in this sample may be carry-over from other donors' samples. The CDR3 runs from the conserved cysteine through the conserved F or W. The order of the fields is V gene, clone size, D gene, J gene, CDR3 DNA, CDR3 protein. The D gene is left open where the match is weak. Some rows mark clone size as missing; the rest say once, few, many or name a class of expanded clone.

V: TRBV5-1
size: NA
D: TRBD2
J: TRBJ2-1
DNA: TGCGCCAGCAGCATCCTTCCGGGACTAGCGGGAGCGAATGAGCAGTTCTTC
CDR3: CASSILPGLAGANEQFF

V: TRBV28
size: NA
D: TRBD1
J: TRBJ1-5
DNA: TGTGCCAGCAGTTTAAAGGGGGCGGCTAGCAATCAGCCCCAGCATTTT
CDR3: CASSLKGAASNQPQHF

V: TRBV7-2
size: NA
D: TRBD1
J: TRBJ1-5
DNA: TGTGCCAGCAGCTCTGGGACAGGAATACAGCATTTT
CDR3: CASSSGTGIQHF

V: TRBV28
size: many
D: NA
J: TRBJ2-2
DNA: TGTGCCAGTCCTCCTTCGATGGACACGAACACCGGGGAGCTGTTTTTT
CDR3: CASPPSMDTNTGELFF

V: TRBV28
size: NA
D: NA
J: TRBJ2-1
DNA: TGTGCCAGCAGTACCTATAGGCATGAGCAGTTCTTC
CDR3: CASSTYRHEQFF

V: TRBV7-2
size: NA
D: NA
J: TRBJ2-5
DNA: TGTGCCAGCAGCTTAGATTCTAGCGTGGAGACCCAGTACTTC
CDR3: CASSLDSSVETQYF

V: TRBV15
size: NA
D: NA
J: TRBJ2-1
DNA: TGTGCCACCAGCGACGGGAGCTCCTACAATGAGCAGTTCTTC
CDR3: CATSDGSSYNEQFF

V: TRBV29-1
size: many
D: TRBD1
J: TRBJ1-1
DNA: TGCAGCGTTGTGGACAGGGGAGATACTGAAGCTTTCTTT
CDR3: CSVVDRGDTEAFF

V: TRBV12-5
size: NA
D: NA
J: TRBJ2-3
DNA: TGTGCTAGTGGTTTGAGCCAGGGATCGCAGTATTTT
CDR3: CASGLSQGSQYF

V: TRBV21-1
size: NA
D: NA
J: TRBJ2-7
DNA: TGTGCCACTCCGGACACCTACGAGCAGTACTTC
CDR3: CATPDTYEQYF

V: TRBV9
size: NA
D: TRBD2
J: TRBJ2-1
DNA: TGTGCCAGCAGCCGGACTAGCGGAAGATACAATGAGCAGTTCTTC
CDR3: CASSRTSGRYNEQFF

V: TRBV4-3
size: NA
D: NA
J: TRBJ2-5
DNA: TGCGCCAGCAGCCTCGTTAGAGGGGATACCCAGTACTTC
CDR3: CASSLVRGDTQYF

V: TRBV2
size: few
D: TRBD1
J: TRBJ2-5
DNA: TGTGCCAGCACACCGACAGGGCAGTACCAAGAGACCCAGTACTTC
CDR3: CASTPTGQYQETQYF

V: TRBV2
size: few
D: TRBD1
J: TRBJ1-1
DNA: TGTGCCGGGACAGGGGCCGGTGAAGCTTTCTTT
CDR3: CAGTGAGEAFF

V: TRBV7-9
size: NA
D: NA
J: TRBJ2-2
DNA: TGTGCCCACGTTCCGAACACCGGGGAGCTGTTTTTT
CDR3: CAHVPNTGELFF

V: TRBV14
size: NA
D: TRBD2
J: TRBJ2-7
DNA: TGTGCCAGCAGCCGGGTGGCTAGCGGTAGCTCCTACGAGCAGTACTTC
CDR3: CASSRVASGSSYEQYF

V: TRBV7-8
size: NA
D: TRBD2
J: TRBJ2-1
DNA: TGTGCCAGCCGCCGTGTAGCGGGTTCCTCCTACAATGAGCAGTTCTTC
CDR3: CASRRVAGSSYNEQFF

V: TRBV7-2
size: once
D: TRBD2
J: TRBJ2-2
DNA: TGTGCCAGCAGCTCCTCACTAGCGGGAGGGTACACCGGGGAGCTGTTTTTT
CDR3: CASSSSLAGGYTGELFF

V: TRBV5-4
size: NA
D: NA
J: TRBJ2-7
DNA: TGTGCCAGCAGCCCCGGACGAACCTACGAGCAGTACTTC
CDR3: CASSPGRTYEQYF

V: TRBV7-9
size: NA
D: TRBD2
J: TRBJ2-1
DNA: TGTGCCAGCAGCTTGGGGGGACTAGCGGGAGTTAGGGAGCAGTTCTTC
CDR3: CASSLGGLAGVREQFF

V: TRBV9
size: few
D: TRBD2
J: TRBJ2-1
DNA: TGTGCCAGCAGCGCAAGAGCGGGAGGGCTCATACGAAATGAGCAGTTCTTC
CDR3: CASSARAGGLIRNEQFF

V: TRBV7-6
size: NA
D: NA
J: TRBJ2-1
DNA: TGTGCCAGCAGCATCGACTCCCTCCAGGAGCAGTTCTTC
CDR3: CASSIDSLQEQFF

V: TRBV2
size: few
D: NA
J: TRBJ1-1
DNA: TGTGCCAGCAGTGAAATACAGGGGAACACTGAAGCTTTCTTT
CDR3: CASSEIQGNTEAFF

V: TRBV5-4
size: NA
D: NA
J: TRBJ1-3
DNA: TGTGCCAGCCGCATTGATCTCTCTGGAAACACCATATATTTT
CDR3: CASRIDLSGNTIYF

V: TRBV15
size: NA
D: NA
J: TRBJ2-1
DNA: TGTGCCACCAGCAGAGATGAAACCGGGGAGCAGTTCTTC
CDR3: CATSRDETGEQFF

V: TRBV6-6
size: NA
D: TRBD2
J: TRBJ2-2
DNA: TGTGCCAGCAGTTACTCGGGACTAGCGGACGGGGAGCTGTTTTTT
CDR3: CASSYSGLADGELFF

V: TRBV5-6
size: NA
D: NA
J: TRBJ1-1
DNA: TGTGCCAGCAGCGATGGACAGCTGAACACTGAAGCTTTCTTT
CDR3: CASSDGQLNTEAFF

V: TRBV2
size: NA
D: NA
J: TRBJ2-7
DNA: TGTGCCAGCAGTGAAGGGGTCCAGCCCTACGAGCAGTACTTC
CDR3: CASSEGVQPYEQYF

V: TRBV7-9
size: NA
D: TRBD1
J: TRBJ2-3
DNA: TGTGCCAGCAGCGCTGCAGGGGGCCCACGTATTGGTACGCAGTATTTT
CDR3: CASSAAGGPRIGTQYF

V: TRBV28
size: few
D: NA
J: TRBJ2-1
DNA: TGTGCCAGCAGCTCAGGGTTTGGGTCCTACAATGAGCAGTTCTTC
CDR3: CASSSGFGSYNEQFF

V: TRBV7-9
size: NA
D: TRBD2
J: TRBJ2-1
DNA: TGTGCCAGCAGCTTGACTAGCGGGAGGGCCAAGCTTGGTGAGCAGTTCTTC
CDR3: CASSLTSGRAKLGEQFF

V: TRBV5-5
size: NA
D: TRBD2
J: TRBJ2-1
DNA: TGTGCCAGCAGTCCCTCGGCCCTAGCGGGAGTGTACAATGAGCAGTTCTTC
CDR3: CASSPSALAGVYNEQFF

V: TRBV28
size: NA
D: TRBD1
J: TRBJ2-7
DNA: TGTGCCAGCAGTCAGAACGACAGGGGCTACGAGCAGTACTTC
CDR3: CASSQNDRGYEQYF

V: TRBV28
size: NA
D: TRBD2
J: TRBJ2-1
DNA: TGTGCCGGCACCCTTAGCGGGAGGCCCGTTGGGCAGTTCTTC
CDR3: CAGTLSGRPVGQFF

V: TRBV7-8
size: NA
D: TRBD1
J: TRBJ2-5
DNA: TGTGCCAGCAGTTTCGGACAGGGGGTCGTCCAAGAGACCCAGTACTTC
CDR3: CASSFGQGVVQETQYF

V: TRBV30
size: few
D: TRBD2
J: TRBJ2-1
DNA: TGTGCCTGGACCCCTAGCTGGGCTAGCGGGAACAATGAGCAGTTCTTC
CDR3: CAWTPSWASGNNEQFF

V: TRBV27
size: NA
D: TRBD2
J: TRBJ2-3
DNA: TGTGCCAGCAGACAACTAGCGGCCTACTTCACAGATACGCAGTATTTT
CDR3: CASRQLAAYFTDTQYF

V: TRBV18
size: NA
D: TRBD1
J: TRBJ2-2
DNA: TGTGCCAGCTCACTCGGACAGGGGCCGAACACCGGGGAGCTGTTTTTT
CDR3: CASSLGQGPNTGELFF

V: TRBV7-8
size: once
D: TRBD2
J: TRBJ2-5
DNA: TGTGCCAGCAGCTCCCAGGGAGGGCTGGAGACCCAGTACTTC
CDR3: CASSSQGGLETQYF

V: TRBV5-8
size: NA
D: NA
J: TRBJ2-5
DNA: TGTGCCAGCAGTTTAGTTCTACAGGGCCCAAAAGAGACCCAGTACTTC
CDR3: CASSLVLQGPKETQYF

V: TRBV19
size: NA
D: NA
J: TRBJ1-5
DNA: TGTGCCAGTAGTGGGGACCGCAATCAGCCCCAGCATTTT
CDR3: CASSGDRNQPQHF

V: TRBV4-2
size: NA
D: TRBD2
J: TRBJ2-5
DNA: TGTGCCAGCAGCCGTGACCTAGCGGAAGAGACCCAGTACTTC
CDR3: CASSRDLAEETQYF

V: TRBV5-1
size: NA
D: TRBD2
J: TRBJ2-5
DNA: TGCGCCAGCAGCTTGGAACCGGGAGGGCGAGAGACCCAGTACTTC
CDR3: CASSLEPGGRETQYF

V: TRBV19
size: NA
D: TRBD1
J: TRBJ2-5
DNA: TGTGCCAGTAGTACAACCGGGACAGTCCCCCAGTACTTC
CDR3: CASSTTGTVPQYF

V: TRBV7-6
size: NA
D: NA
J: TRBJ2-1
DNA: TGTGCCAGCAGCTTAGGACAAGGGGACTACAATGAGCAGTTCTTC
CDR3: CASSLGQGDYNEQFF

V: TRBV27
size: NA
D: NA
J: TRBJ2-3
DNA: TGTGCCAGCAGTTTGGGACGGGATCCCAGCACAGATACGCAGTATTTT
CDR3: CASSLGRDPSTDTQYF

V: TRBV7-6
size: NA
D: TRBD1
J: TRBJ2-7
DNA: TGTGCCAGCAGCTCCCGGGACAGGGTTTACGAGCAGTACTTC
CDR3: CASSSRDRVYEQYF